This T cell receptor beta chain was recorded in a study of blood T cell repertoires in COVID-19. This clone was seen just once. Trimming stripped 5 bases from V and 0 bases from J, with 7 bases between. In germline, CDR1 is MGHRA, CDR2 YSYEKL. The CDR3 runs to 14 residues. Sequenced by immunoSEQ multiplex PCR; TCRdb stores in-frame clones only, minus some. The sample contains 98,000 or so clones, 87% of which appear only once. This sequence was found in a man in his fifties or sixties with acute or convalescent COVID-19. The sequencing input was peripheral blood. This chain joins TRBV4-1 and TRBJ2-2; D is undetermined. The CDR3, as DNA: TGCGCCAGCAGCGTTAGCTCGAACACCGGGGAGCTGTTTTTT. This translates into CASSVSSNTGELFF.